This is a list of T cell receptor beta chains from one sample in a study of T-cell reconstitution after alpha-beta-depleted transplantation in children. MiXCR, applied by TCRdb to the PCR reads, yields one record per CDR3 protein. The table records 250,000 to 400,000 distinct CDR3 sequences, roughly 25% of them present only once. Material: PBMCs, mostly from graft donor cells, obtained 180 days after TCRalphabeta/CD19-depleted stem cell transplant. The receptors come from a male patient between 5 and 17 years old who had a stem cell transplant for acute lymphoblastic leukemia, so the T cells may come from the graft donor. CDR3s leave out the opening cysteine and the closing phenylalanine or tryptophan. The order of the fields is V gene, CDR3 protein.

TRBV20-1	SARRLAGFREQY
TRBV7-6	ASSLIALAQTSYEQY
TRBV5-1	ASSFPRGSGTDTQY
TRBV5-1	ASYTPDYYNEQF
TRBV12-3/TRBV12-4	ASRTGSPDTQY
TRBV7-6	ASSLVKGPPDNEQF
TRBV9	ASSGLLSFTDTQY
TRBV6-1	ASFSSGIHSYEQY
TRBV20-1	SARQKGPGIVIT
TRBV12-3/TRBV12-4	ASSLRLAAAYEQY
TRBV5-1	ASSFMTGTSYEQY
TRBV29-1	SVEGTRTYEQY
TRBV6-5	ASSYGSGNEVQF
TRBV7-9	ASRRTGGGWETQY
TRBV24-1	ATSDFRGRTYNEQF
TRBV9	ASSPAGPQY
TRBV7-8	ASSLVRGGAYEQY
TRBV3-1	ASSQPGLASYEQY
TRBV5-1	ASSPHWGPSDNEQF
TRBV29-1	SVEVSPLSYEQY
TRBV10-3	AIKGATNEKLF
TRBV9	ASSVGLASYEQY
TRBV12-3/TRBV12-4	ASSLEGLAGSVEQL
TRBV5-1	ASRLDAGTEAF
TRBV15	ATSRDGTYPYHEQY
TRBV12-3/TRBV12-4	ASSFVVVGSADTQY
TRBV4-1	ASSQVIAGVSYNEQF
TRBV5-1	ASSPGLYSNQPQH
TRBV12-3/TRBV12-4	ASSISGRMATGELF
TRBV20-1	SARDPRGPGNQPQH
TRBV7-3	ASSLRPSGSSYNEQF
TRBV29-1	SVGYREGKLF
TRBV7-9	ASSALLAGGENEQY
TRBV3-1	ASSLRTSWKTDTQY
TRBV20-1	SARDRGGYEQY
TRBV7-6	ASSLTSGSLYEQY
TRBV5-1	ASSLVHPDGELF
TRBV11-2	ASSLGGAGSYNEQF
TRBV5-1	ASSFRPEELF
TRBV6-5	ASSYGGDYEQY
TRBV27	ASSSLTSPNEQF
TRBV5-6	ASSLDRFLYGYT
TRBV9	ASSVDYRGPTTNEKLF
TRBV7-2	ASSLTPTSGRSYEQY
TRBV7-9	ASSLVYPANYEQY
TRBV4-2	ASSQERGRGYNEQF
TRBV5-1	ASSVAARETQY
TRBV10-3	AISEGQLLALLSYSGANVLT
TRBV15	ATSMTGSEAF
TRBV28	ASSLLRQLNTEAF